This TCR beta chain is from a study of T cell responses to AZD1222 COVID-19 vaccine. On this clone itself: Its target is not known.

Points from the study as a whole: Reportedly, close to half of spike-specific TCRs are directed against unmutated variant regions. With dominance at 160-218 and 743-854, vaccine-associated CD4 TCRs spanned spike. Most donors were white British and more were female, and clonal diversity was possibly underestimated.

Looked up from germline, CDR1 is SEHNR and CDR2 is FQNEAQ (reference sequence). CDR3 length: 12 residues. Trimming took off 6 bases at V and 5 bases at J, with 10 bases between the two ends. Method: immunoSEQ multiplex PCR; TCRdb's copy keeps in-frame clones and lacks some. This table holds about 70,000 clones, 70% to 90% found once. The chain employs TRBV7-9 and TRBJ1-1; unclear D gene. The sample was peripheral blood, taken 28 days after the second AZD1222 dose. The TCR comes from an adult who received the AZD1222 COVID-19 vaccine. The CDR3 here is CASSNRETEAFF. The CDR3 nucleotides are TGTGCCAGCAGTAATAGGGAGACTGAAGCTTTCTTT.